This record looks at one T cell receptor beta chain sequence and its context. This clonotype occurred many times. Its cognate antigen has yet to be identified. The record has no base qualities; no much larger clone is one base away. Libraries of naive CD8 T cells were built from anywhere between roughly 19,000 and 1,000,000 sorted cells, with 10%, 30% or 50% of the purified RNA used. Naive CD8 T cells, defined as CD8+CD4-CCR7+CD45RA+, were FACS-sorted into RLT Plus buffer on a BD FACSAria II. To test detection sensitivity, Jurkat RNA equal to over nine TCR copies was added to samples of roughly 18,000-1,100,000 naive CD8 T cells. Enrichment of CD8 T cells was done with RosetteSep CD8+ T Cell Enrichment Cocktail plus Ficoll-Paque, and ACK red cell lysis came afterward. The data originate from a study of molecular identifiers for immune sequencing clone quantification (dated 2018 in TCRdb). Study-level background: For a replicate experiment, RNA from around 20,000 or 100,000 naive CD8 T cells was divided into five aliquots, of which four were sequenced. The study was a methods study using CD8 T cells to benchmark molecular-identifier clustering-based TCR repertoire sequencing (MIDCIRS) and TCR RNA copy counting. Overall results and qualifications from the work: When barcode sub-clustering was not used, chimeric consensus sequences inflated TCR diversity, with chimeras reaching as high as 47%. The naive libraries included spiked-in Jurkat TCR RNA (about nine copies' worth), and this Jurkat TCR RNA is not part of the donor repertoire. Modeling gave about three recovered TCR RNA copies per cell versus around 9.9 by digital PCR, implying approximately 30% capture efficiency. Even against a background of one million naive CD8 T cells, spiked-in Jurkat TCR RNA amounting to a single cell's worth was reported to be detectable. Identical TCR molecules sharing a barcode could cause highly expanded clone sizes to be underestimated. In CMV-specific effector cells, clones with more than 20 RNA copies contained over 99% of molecules, whereas in naive cells such clones contained under 1% of molecules.

V ends up 2 bases short and J 2 bases short, with an unmatched junction base count of 7. The germline V gene (reference sequence) gives CDR1 as SGHNT and CDR2 as YYREEE. The CDR3 measures 15 amino acids from cysteine to phenylalanine. Here the CDR3 DNA is all that survives: 45 bases in frame from base 1. To prepare the library, PCR was applied. Data came from an Illumina HiSeq 4000. Preparation of bulk TCR libraries followed a previously described approach, with the TCR primers listed in Table S5. The Qiagen AllPrep DNA/RNA kit was used to purify total RNA. Before any analysis, reads coming from multiple sequencing runs of the same library were combined into one pool. The study's own analysis went as follows. Reads were retained only if an exact TCR constant sequence was present, and the retained reads were trimmed to 150 nt and grouped according to their 12-nt molecular barcodes. Reads within each barcode group were sub-clustered using a 15% Levenshtein threshold, and quality-weighted consensus sequences were constructed for each RNA molecule. Non-functional sequences were filtered out, along with any lower-count sequence sitting one edit away from another sequence. On the basis of fitting two negative binomial distributions, barcode sub-clusters with fewer than 20% of the maximum read count were discarded. TCRdb ran its own pipeline on the public reads, namely fastp trimming at Q25 and MiXCR clone calling, and kept in-frame beta chains. A single entry per CDR3 protein holds the most common genes and DNA from its merged rows. TCRdb, rather than the study authors, made the V and J calls. Counted in this sample were under 15,000 distinct CDR3 sequences; roughly 15% of them appeared once. The top ten clones comprise approximately 1.5% of the sample.

The sequence derives from a human donor in good health. Some libraries in this study had Jurkat cell RNA spiked in. Sequenced sample: naive CD8+ T cells from blood, with Jurkat cell RNA spiked in. Per the publication, the cell subset or site label means: FACS-sorted CD8+CD4-CCR7+CD45RA+ naive T cells. The chain is encoded by TRBV5-4 joined to TRBJ2-7, and 7 bases in between align with TRBD2. The sequence in DNA is TGTGCCAGCAGCTTTGCCCCGGGAGGAGCCTACGAGCAGTACTTC. Translated, it gives CASSFAPGGAYEQYF.